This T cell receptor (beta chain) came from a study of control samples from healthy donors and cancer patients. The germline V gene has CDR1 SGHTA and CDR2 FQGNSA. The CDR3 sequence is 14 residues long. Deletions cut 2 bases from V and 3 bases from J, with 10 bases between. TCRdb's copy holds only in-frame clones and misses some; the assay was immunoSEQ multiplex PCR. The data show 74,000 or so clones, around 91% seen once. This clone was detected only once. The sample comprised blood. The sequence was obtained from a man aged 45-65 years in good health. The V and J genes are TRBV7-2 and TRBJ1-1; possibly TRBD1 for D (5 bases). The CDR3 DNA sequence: TGTGCCAGCAGCTTACGCAGGGCTGACACTGAAGCTTTCTTT. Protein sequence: CASSLRRADTEAFF. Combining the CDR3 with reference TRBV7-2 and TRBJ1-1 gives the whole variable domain GAGVSQSPSNKVTEKGKDVELRCDPISGHTALYWYRQSLGQGLEFLIYFQGNSAPDKSGLPSDRFSAERTGGSVSTLTIQRTQQEDSAVYLCASSLRRADTEAFFGQGTRLTVV.